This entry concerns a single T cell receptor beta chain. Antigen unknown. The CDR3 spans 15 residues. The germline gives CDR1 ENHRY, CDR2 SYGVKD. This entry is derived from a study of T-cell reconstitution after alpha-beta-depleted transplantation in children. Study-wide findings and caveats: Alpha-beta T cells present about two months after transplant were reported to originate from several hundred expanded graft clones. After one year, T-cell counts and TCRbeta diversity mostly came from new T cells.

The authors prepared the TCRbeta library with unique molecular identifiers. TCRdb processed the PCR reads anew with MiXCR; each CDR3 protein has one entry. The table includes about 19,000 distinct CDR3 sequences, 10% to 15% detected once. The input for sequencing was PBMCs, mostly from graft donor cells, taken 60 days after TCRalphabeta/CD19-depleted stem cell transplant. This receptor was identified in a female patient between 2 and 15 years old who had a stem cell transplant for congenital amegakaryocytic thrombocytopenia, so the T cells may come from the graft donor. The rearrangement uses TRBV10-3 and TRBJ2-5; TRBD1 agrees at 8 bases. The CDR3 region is CVISEGQANQETQYF. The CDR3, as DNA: TGTGTTATCAGTGAGGGACAGGCGAACCAAGAGACCCAGTACTTC.